A selection of T cell receptor beta chains follows, all from one sample in a study of kidney transplant recipient with SARS-CoV-2 infection. MiXCR, applied by TCRdb to the reads, yields one record per CDR3 protein. The table lists about 250,000 distinct CDR3 sequences, around 26% of them singletons. The material was a blood sample, obtained at baseline and on approximately day 120 from a kidney transplant recipient. Receptor source: a male patient aged 30 to 40 who had COVID-19 and was a kidney transplant recipient. Some T cells could come from the graft donor. Both conserved end residues are part of each CDR3. Fields, in order: D gene, J gene, clone size, V gene, CDR3 DNA, CDR3 protein. A D gene is named only where the DNA matches it firmly. Some rows have no size entry. The others give once, few or many, or a class for an expanded clone.

TRBD2	TRBJ2-5	many	TRBV12-3/TRBV12-4	TGTGCCAGCAGTTTAACCCTAGCGGAAGAGACCCAGTACTTC	CASSLTLAEETQYF
NA	TRBJ2-7	many	TRBV10-2	TGCGCCAGCACTGCCGGACCGGGACCCACGCCGGGGATCTACGAGCAGTACTTC	CASTAGPGPTPGIYEQYF
NA	TRBJ1-2	many	TRBV8-2	TGTGGCAGTTCACAATGTGATAGCCGAAAGACCTATGGCTACACCTTC	CGSSQCDSRKTYGYTF
NA	TRBJ2-5	few	TRBV24-1	TGTGCCACCAGTGAACTGGACCTTGGGAAAGAGACCCAGTACTTC	CATSELDLGKETQYF
NA	TRBJ1-2	NA	TRBV23-1	TGCGCCAGCAGTCACGCGGGGCTACGCAGAAAGACCCATGGCTACACCTTC	CASSHAGLRRKTHGYTF
NA	TRBJ1-6	many	TRBV19	TGTGCCAGTAGTATAGGAGGCTATAATTCACCCCTCCACTTT	CASSIGGYNSPLHF
NA	TRBJ2-7	many	TRBV27	TGTGCCAGCAGGGTGGGCAGTGCTACGAACGAGCAGTACTTC	CASRVGSATNEQYF
NA	TRBJ1-5	many	TRBV6-5	TGTGCCAGCAGTGAAAAGTGGAGTCAGCCCCAGCATTTT	CASSEKWSQPQHF
NA	TRBJ1-2	many	TRBV5-6	TGTGCCAGCCGTAGGAGCAATAGTCGAAAGACCTATGGCTACACCTTC	CASRRSNSRKTYGYTF
NA	TRBJ1-2	NA	TRBV7-6	TGTGCCAGCAGCACCCAGGGTGAATCTCGAAAGACCTATGGCTACACCTTC	CASSTQGESRKTYGYTF
NA	TRBJ1-2	many	TRBV6-4	TGTGCCAGCAGTTGGGGGCACTCACACGGAAAGACCTATGGCTACACCTTC	CASSWGHSHGKTYGYTF
TRBD1	TRBJ1-2	many	TRBV24-1	TGTGCCACCAGTGACCCAAGACAGGGGACGATCTATGGCTACACCTTC	CATSDPRQGTIYGYTF
NA	TRBJ2-2	many	TRBV4-1	TGCGCCACCTCTGCCAGCCGTAACACCGGGGAGCTGTTTTTT	CATSASRNTGELFF
NA	TRBJ2-2	many	TRBV5-1	TGCGCCAGCAGCTTGGAAGGAACTATCGAAACCGGGGAGCTGTTTTTT	CASSLEGTIETGELFF
NA	TRBJ2-1	NA	TRBV7-2	TGTGCCAGCAGCTCAGGAGGGGCAGCATACAATGAGCAGTTCTTC	CASSSGGAAYNEQFF
NA	TRBJ1-2	many	TRBV7-4	TGTGCCAGCAGCCTAGACATTTCAGCTCGAAAGACCTATGGCTACACCTTC	CASSLDISARKTYGYTF
TRBD2	TRBJ2-3	few	TRBV9	TGTGCCAGCAGCGAGTGGGGGGGAATGAACTCAGATACGCAGTATTTT	CASSEWGGMNSDTQYF
NA	TRBJ2-5	many	TRBV3-1	TGTGCCAGCAGCGAAGTATATCCCATTTCTTTCTCTGAGACCCAGTACTTC	CASSEVYPISFSETQYF
TRBD2	TRBJ2-5	many	TRBV7-8	TGTGCCAGCAGCTTAGGCCGACGTAGCGGGAGGGCCCGGGTAGAGACCCAGTACTTC	CASSLGRRSGRARVETQYF
TRBD2	TRBJ2-7	many	TRBV4-1	TGCGCCAGCAGCCAAGGGACTAGCGACTCCTACGAGCAGTACTTC	CASSQGTSDSYEQYF
NA	TRBJ1-2	NA	TRBV12-5	TGTGCTAGTGGTAGGACCCATTTGCAGGGAAAGACCTATGGCTACACCTTC	CASGRTHLQGKTYGYTF
NA	TRBJ2-7	many	TRBV28	TGTGCCAGCAGTTATGGCCAGACGGACATAGGGTCGGGCGAGCAGTACTTC	CASSYGQTDIGSGEQYF
NA	TRBJ1-2	NA	TRBV5-4	TGTGCCAGCAACACAATCGTACCAGGAAAGACCTATGGCTACACCTTC	CASNTIVPGKTYGYTF
NA	TRBJ1-2	many	TRBV5-4	TGTGCCAGCGGTCAGCGCGTACCAGGAAAGACCTATGGCTACACCTTC	CASGQRVPGKTYGYTF
NA	TRBJ2-7	many	TRBV4-2	TGTGCCAGCAGCCAAGAAAGGGTACGATTCTACGAGCAGTACTTC	CASSQERVRFYEQYF
NA	TRBJ1-5	NA	TRBV4-2	TGTGCCAGCAGCCAAGATATTCCCATGTTGACAGGTCGTATGGGTAGCAATCAGCCCCAGCATTTT	CASSQDIPMLTGRMGSNQPQHF
NA	TRBJ1-2	few	TRBV9	TGTGCCAGCGATGGGAAGTACTCAAGAAAGACCTATGGCTACACCTTC	CASDGKYSRKTYGYTF
NA	TRBJ1-2	few	TRBV5-4	TGTGCCAGCAATGCCAGCGTACCAGGAAAGACCTATGGCTACACCTTC	CASNASVPGKTYGYTF
TRBD2	TRBJ2-2	NA	TRBV11-3	TGTGCCGGCAGCAAAGGACTAGCGGGAACCGGGGAGCTGTTCTTT	CAGSKGLAGTGELFF
TRBD2	TRBJ2-3	many	TRBV3-1	TGTGCCAGCAGCCAAGACGGCGGGAGTATCGCAGATACGCAGTATTTT	CASSQDGGSIADTQYF
NA	TRBJ1-1	many	TRBV10-2	TGCGCCAGCAGTGAGGCCTTTGATGGGGCTGAAGCTTTCTTT	CASSEAFDGAEAFF
NA	TRBJ1-2	many	TRBV5-1	TGCGCCAGCGGTAGTAGATCGGTTCGAAAGACCTATGGCTACACCTTC	CASGSRSVRKTYGYTF
NA	TRBJ2-7	many	TRBV20-1	TGCAGTGCTAGAGGACAGGATTACTCCTACGAGCAGTACTTC	CSARGQDYSYEQYF
TRBD1	TRBJ1-6	NA	TRBV27	TGTGCCAGCAGTCCTACGACAGGGAGCTCCTATGATTCGCCCCTCCACTTT	CASSPTTGSSYDSPLHF
TRBD2	TRBJ2-1	many	TRBV28	TGTGCCAGCACAGTTTCGAGACTAGCGGGAGGCAATGAGCAGTTCTTC	CASTVSRLAGGNEQFF
NA	TRBJ2-5	NA	TRBV5-1	TGCGCCAACAGCTATCCCGTGGAGGGGGGCCAACAAGAGACCCAGTACTTC	CANSYPVEGGQQETQYF
NA	TRBJ1-2	NA	TRBV11-2	TGTGCCAGCAGCAGGGATATAACAAGCAGAAAGACCTATGGCTACACCTTC	CASSRDITSRKTYGYTF
NA	TRBJ1-4	many	TRBV9	TGTGCCAGCAGCGTAGGGGATGAAAAACTGTTTTTT	CASSVGDEKLFF
NA	TRBJ2-1	many	TRBV7-9	TGTGCCAGCAGCTTAGGGGGAGATGAGCAGTTCTTC	CASSLGGDEQFF
TRBD1	TRBJ2-5	NA	TRBV7-9	TGTGCCAGCAGCTCGACAGGGGCCTTCCGGGTTCAGCAGACCCAGTACTTC	CASSSTGAFRVQQTQYF
NA	TRBJ1-5	many	TRBV6-2/TRBV6-3	TGTGCCAGGGGGCCATCCGGGGTTGGGGGCAATCAGCCCCAGCATTTT	CARGPSGVGGNQPQHF
TRBD2	TRBJ2-1	NA	TRBV18	TGTGCCAGCTCACCACCGCTCGGCAGCGGGACCCACAATGAGCAGTTCTTC	CASSPPLGSGTHNEQFF
NA	TRBJ2-5	few	TRBV9	TGTGCCAGCAGCGGACGCTGGGGTGAAGAGACCCAGTACTTC	CASSGRWGEETQYF
NA	TRBJ1-2	many	TRBV6-5	TGTGCCAGCAGTGTTAGCCAGGGGACCTATGGCTACACCTTC	CASSVSQGTYGYTF
NA	TRBJ2-6	NA	TRBV8-2	TGTGGCAGACCACAGAGGATAACACAAAGTCGGGCCAACGTCCTGACTTTC	CGRPQRITQSRANVLTF
NA	TRBJ1-2	many	TRBV5-4	TGTGCCAGCAAAGAATCCGTACCAGGAAAGACCTATGGCTACACCTTC	CASKESVPGKTYGYTF
NA	TRBJ2-3	few	TRBV6-2/TRBV6-3	TGTGCCAGCAGAACGGACGAAACAGATACGCAGTATTTT	CASRTDETDTQYF
NA	TRBJ2-1	NA	TRBV20-1	TGCAGTGCTAGTTACCAGGGAGTGGTGAATGAGCAGTTCTTC	CSASYQGVVNEQFF
TRBD2	TRBJ2-3	many	TRBV3-1	TGTGCCAGCAGCCCCCGTCGACTAGCGGGAGTTGATACGCAGTATTTT	CASSPRRLAGVDTQYF
TRBD2	TRBJ2-7	many	TRBV6-2/TRBV6-3	TGTGCCAGCAGTTACACTAGCGGGAGCTACGAGCAGTACTTC	CASSYTSGSYEQYF
NA	TRBJ2-7	many	TRBV6-6	TGTGCCAGCAGTCCGGGGTCGTACTACGAGCAGTACTTC	CASSPGSYYEQYF
NA	TRBJ1-5	many	TRBV7-9	TGTGCCAGCAGCTTACAGCATCCGCCCCAGCATTTT	CASSLQHPPQHF
NA	TRBJ1-2	many	TRBV4-1	TGCGCCAGCAGCCAAGAGGGTGGCTACACCTTC	CASSQEGGYTF
TRBD1	TRBJ1-1	many	TRBV12-3/TRBV12-4	TGTGCCAGCAGGCAGGGGGCCCAGAACACTGAAGCTTTCTTT	CASRQGAQNTEAFF
NA	TRBJ1-5	many	TRBV2	TGTGCCAGCAGTTGGGAGGGGAGCGATCAGCCCCAGCATTTT	CASSWEGSDQPQHF
NA	TRBJ2-1	few	TRBV9	TGTGCCAGCAGCGTACGGCCCAACAATGAGCAGTTCTTC	CASSVRPNNEQFF
NA	TRBJ1-2	many	TRBV7-2	TGTGCCAGCAGCGCACGAATCAGAGACGGAAAGACCTATGGCTACACCTTC	CASSARIRDGKTYGYTF